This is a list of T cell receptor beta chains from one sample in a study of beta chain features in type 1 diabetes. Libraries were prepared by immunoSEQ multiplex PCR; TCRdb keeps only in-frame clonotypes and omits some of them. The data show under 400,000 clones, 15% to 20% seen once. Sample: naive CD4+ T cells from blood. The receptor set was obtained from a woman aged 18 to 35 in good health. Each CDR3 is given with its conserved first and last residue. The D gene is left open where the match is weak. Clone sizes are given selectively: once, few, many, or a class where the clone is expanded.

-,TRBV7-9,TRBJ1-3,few,CASSRANTIYF,TGTGCCAGCAGCCGCGCAAACACCATATATTTT
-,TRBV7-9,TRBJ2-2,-,CASSLALVTGELFF,TGTGCCAGCAGCCTTGCCTTAGTCACCGGGGAGCTGTTTTTT
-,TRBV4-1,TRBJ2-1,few,CASSQDSRDYNEQFF,TGCGCCAGCAGCCAAGACTCGAGAGATTACAATGAGCAGTTCTTC
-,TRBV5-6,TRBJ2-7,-,CASSLAGQPYEQYF,TGTGCCAGCAGCTTGGCTGGGCAGCCCTACGAGCAGTACTTC
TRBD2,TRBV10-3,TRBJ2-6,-,CAISGQIAGAGANVLTF,TGTGCCATCAGTGGACAGATAGCGGGAGCTGGGGCCAACGTCCTGACTTTC
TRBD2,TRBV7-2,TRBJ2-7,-,CASSWGGTPIREQYF,TGTGCCAGCAGCTGGGGAGGGACTCCGATCCGCGAGCAGTACTTC
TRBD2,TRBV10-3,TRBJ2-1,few,CAISGTSGMGSYNEQFF,TGTGCCATCAGTGGGACTAGCGGGATGGGGTCCTACAATGAGCAGTTCTTC
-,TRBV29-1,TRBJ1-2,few,CSVGGQSANYGYTF,TGCAGCGTTGGAGGACAGTCAGCTAACTATGGCTACACCTTC
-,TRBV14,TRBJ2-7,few,CASSQEFGGSPYEQYF,TGTGCCAGCAGCCAAGAGTTCGGAGGGTCGCCATACGAGCAGTACTTC
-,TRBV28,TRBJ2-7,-,CASSFTPYEQYF,TGTGCCAGCAGTTTCACTCCCTACGAGCAGTACTTC
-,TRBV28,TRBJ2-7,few,CATVTGGSEQYF,TGTGCCACCGTCACCGGGGGATCCGAGCAGTACTTC
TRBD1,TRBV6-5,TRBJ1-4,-,CASSYSGTGIFELFF,TGTGCCAGCAGTTACTCCGGGACAGGGATCTTCGAACTGTTTTTT
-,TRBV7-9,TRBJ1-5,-,CASKGGNSNQPQHF,TGTGCCAGCAAAGGAGGGAATAGCAATCAGCCCCAGCATTTT
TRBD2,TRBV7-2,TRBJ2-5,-,CASSYIAGGRETQYF,TGTGCCAGCAGCTATATAGCGGGGGGGCGGGAGACCCAGTACTTC
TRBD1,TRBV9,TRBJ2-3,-,CASSARYNRGSTDTQYF,TGTGCCAGCAGCGCTAGATACAACAGGGGAAGCACAGATACGCAGTATTTT
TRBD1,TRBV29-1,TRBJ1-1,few,CSVDRTGGNTEAFF,TGCAGCGTTGACCGGACAGGGGGGAACACTGAAGCTTTCTTT
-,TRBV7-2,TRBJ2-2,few,CASRLGRSTGELFF,TGTGCCAGCAGACTAGGACGAAGCACCGGGGAGCTGTTTTTT
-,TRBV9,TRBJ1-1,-,CASSAVQGRAEAFF,TGTGCCAGCAGCGCCGTACAGGGCCGCGCTGAAGCTTTCTTT
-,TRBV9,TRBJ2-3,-,CASSVGLSDTQYF,TGTGCCAGCAGCGTCGGACTGTCAGATACGCAGTATTTT
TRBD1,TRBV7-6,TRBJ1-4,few,CASSLRFRGRNREKLFF,TGTGCCAGCAGCTTACGGTTCAGGGGGCGCAATCGGGAAAAACTGTTTTTT
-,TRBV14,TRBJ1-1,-,CASSSGLNTEAFF,TGTGCCAGCAGCTCGGGTCTGAACACTGAAGCTTTCTTT
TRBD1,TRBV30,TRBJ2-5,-,CAWSDGTADIQETQYF,TGTGCCTGGAGTGACGGGACAGCAGACATCCAAGAGACCCAGTACTTC
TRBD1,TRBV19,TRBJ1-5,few,CASSIQGDQPQHF,TGTGCCAGTAGTATACAGGGGGATCAGCCCCAGCATTTT
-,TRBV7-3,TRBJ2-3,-,CASSSIGTDTQYF,TGTGCCAGCAGCTCCATAGGCACAGATACGCAGTATTTT
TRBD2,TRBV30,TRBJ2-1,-,CAWRETSGSVNEQFF,TGTGCCTGGAGGGAGACTAGCGGGAGTGTAAATGAGCAGTTCTTC
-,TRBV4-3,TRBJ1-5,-,CASSQDRDQPQHF,TGCGCCAGCAGCCAAGACAGGGATCAGCCCCAGCATTTT
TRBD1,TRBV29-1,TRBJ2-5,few,CSERTGAETQYF,TGCAGCGAGAGGACAGGGGCAGAGACCCAGTACTTC
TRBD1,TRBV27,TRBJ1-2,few,CASSTRQGNYGYTF,TGTGCCAGCAGTACCCGACAGGGTAACTATGGCTACACCTTC